The sequence of this TCR beta chain was determined in a study of T cell responses to AZD1222 COVID-19 vaccine. The method was immunoSEQ multiplex PCR; TCRdb's version includes in-frame clones alone and lacks a portion of them. The sample carries some 150,000 clones, around 91% recorded once. Germline CDR1 is SEHNR and CDR2 is FQNEAQ (reference sequence). CDR3 length: 17 amino acids. The ends were cut back, 5 bases at V and 7 bases at J, with 23 bases in the middle. The sequence was obtained from an adult in good health. The gene calls are TRBV7-9 and TRBJ1-4; possible D gene TRBD1, 5 bases. The sample here was peripheral blood, taken on day 0 of AZD1222 vaccination. As DNA, the CDR3 is TGTGCCAGCAGCCCAGGGACGCCGGGAGTATTGGGTGAAAAACTGTTTTTT. Protein product: CASSPGTPGVLGEKLFF.